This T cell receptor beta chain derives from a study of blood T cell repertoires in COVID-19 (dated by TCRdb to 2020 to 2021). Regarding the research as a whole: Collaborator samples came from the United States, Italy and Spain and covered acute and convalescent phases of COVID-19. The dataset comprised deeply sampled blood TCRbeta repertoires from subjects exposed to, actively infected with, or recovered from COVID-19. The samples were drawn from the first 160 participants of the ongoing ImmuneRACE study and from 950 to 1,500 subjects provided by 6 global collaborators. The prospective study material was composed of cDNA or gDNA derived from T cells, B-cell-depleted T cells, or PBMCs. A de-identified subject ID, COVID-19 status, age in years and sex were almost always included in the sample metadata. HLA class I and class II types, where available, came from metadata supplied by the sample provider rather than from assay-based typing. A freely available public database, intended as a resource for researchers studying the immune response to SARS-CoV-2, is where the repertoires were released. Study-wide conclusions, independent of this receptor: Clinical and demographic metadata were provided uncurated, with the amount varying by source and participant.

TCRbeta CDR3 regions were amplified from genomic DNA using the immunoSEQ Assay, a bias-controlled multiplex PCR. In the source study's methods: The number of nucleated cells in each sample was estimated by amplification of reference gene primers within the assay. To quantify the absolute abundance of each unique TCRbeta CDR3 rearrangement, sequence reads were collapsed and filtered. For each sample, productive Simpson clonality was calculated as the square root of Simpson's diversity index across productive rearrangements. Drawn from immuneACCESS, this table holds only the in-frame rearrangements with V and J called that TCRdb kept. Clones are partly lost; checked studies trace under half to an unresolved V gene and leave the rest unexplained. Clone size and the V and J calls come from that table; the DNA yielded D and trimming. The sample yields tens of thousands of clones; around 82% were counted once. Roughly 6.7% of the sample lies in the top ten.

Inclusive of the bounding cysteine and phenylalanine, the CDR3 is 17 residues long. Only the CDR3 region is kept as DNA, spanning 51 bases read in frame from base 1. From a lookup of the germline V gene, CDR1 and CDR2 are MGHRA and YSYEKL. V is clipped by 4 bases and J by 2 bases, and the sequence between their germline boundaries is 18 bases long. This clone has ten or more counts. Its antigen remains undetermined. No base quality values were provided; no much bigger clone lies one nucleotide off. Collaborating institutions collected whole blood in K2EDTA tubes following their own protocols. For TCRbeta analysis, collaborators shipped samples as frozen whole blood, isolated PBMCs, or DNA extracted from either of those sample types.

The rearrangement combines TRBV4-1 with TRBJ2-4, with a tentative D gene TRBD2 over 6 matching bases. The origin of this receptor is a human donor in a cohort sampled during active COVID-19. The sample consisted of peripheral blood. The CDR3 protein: CASSLPTSRDPKNIQYF. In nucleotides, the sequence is TGCGCCAGCAGCCTCCCTACTAGCCGTGACCCCAAAAACATTCAGTACTTC.